Below are 17 T cell receptor beta chains sequenced from a single sample in a study of blood T cell repertoires in COVID-19. TCRdb's copy holds only in-frame clones and misses some; the assay was immunoSEQ multiplex PCR. In the table there are about 230,000 clones, around 83% of which are singletons. Material: peripheral blood. These receptors were obtained from a man at least 80 years old with acute or convalescent COVID-19.

V and J are TRBV24-1 and TRBJ1-5, with D unresolved. The CDR3 runs 19 residues. Looked up from germline, CDR1 is KGHDR and CDR2 is SFDVKD. Trimming left V 3 bases short and J 0 bases short, with 20 bases between. CDR3 residues: CATSDPGEGEGNSNQPQHF. CDR3 in DNA: TGTGCCACCAGTGATCCTGGGGAGGGAGAGGGTAATAGCAATCAGCCCCAGCATTTT.

The chain links TRBV24-1 to TRBJ2-7; TRBD1 agrees at 8 bases. Germline CDR1 KGHDR, CDR2 SFDVKD. The CDR3 runs to 18 residues. After removal of 4 bases from V and 2 bases from J, the junction contained 15 bases not matched to a gene. The CDR3 loop is CATSEGPSRGRITYEQYF. CDR3 nucleotide sequence: TGTGCCACCAGTGAAGGTCCGTCCAGGGGGCGGATCACCTACGAGCAGTACTTC.

The chain has TRBV24-1 and TRBJ2-1; D is undetermined. This CDR3 is 12 amino acids long. Trimming took 1 base from V and 8 from J, leaving 5 bases between them. CDR1 and CDR2 from the germline V gene are KGHDR and SFDVKD. The CDR3 DNA is TGTGCCACCAGTGATTTCCTTTATGAGCAGTTCTTC. It specifies CATSDFLYEQFF.

V usage is TRBV2 and J usage is TRBJ1-5; 10 bases line up with TRBD1. Per the germline V gene, CDR1 is SNHLY and CDR2 is FYNNEI. The CDR3 is made up of 16 amino acids. With 6 bases clipped from V and 6 bases from J, the junction kept 11 bases outside the gene matches. The CDR3 nucleotides read TGTGCCAGCAGAACTTACGACAGGGGGCGGACTCAGCCCCAGCATTTT. Protein: CASRTYDRGRTQPQHF.

The V gene is TRBV6-5, the J gene TRBJ1-2; 7 bases map to TRBD1. The V and J ends lost 4 bases and 4 bases, in that order; junction bases with no gene match: 12. Germline V gene data show CDR1 as MNHEY and CDR2 as SVGAGI. The CDR3 is 16 residues long. The CDR3 DNA is TGTGCCAGCAGTTTCCAATCCCAACAGGGGACCTATGGCTACACCTTC. Its protein is CASSFQSQQGTYGYTF.

The chain uses TRBV29-1 and TRBJ1-6; 9 nucleotides match TRBD1. The germline CDR1 and CDR2 sequences are SQVTM and ANQGSEA. The CDR3 is 13 residues long. V dropped 4 bases and J dropped 10; count of bases not matched to a gene: 5. This chain's CDR3 is CSVGDRAGSPLHF. In nucleotides, the CDR3 is TGCAGCGTTGGGGACAGGGCGGGATCACCCCTCCACTTT. Together with reference TRBV29-1 and TRBJ1-6, the CDR3 gives the full variable domain: SAVISQKPSRDICQRGTSLTIQCQVDSQVTMMFWYRQQPGQSLTLIATANQGSEATYESGFVIDKFPISRPNLTFSTLTVSNMSPEDSSIYLCSVGDRAGSPLHFGNGTRLTVT.

The genes are TRBV9 and TRBJ2-7; 10 bases are shared with TRBD2. Germline V gene sequence: CDR1 SGDLS, CDR2 YYNGEE. The CDR3 has 14 residues. With 4 bases clipped from V and 3 bases from J, the junction kept 4 bases outside the gene matches. In nucleotides, the CDR3 is TGTGCCAGCAGCTCGGGACTAGCGAACTACGAGCAGTACTTC. Translation: CASSSGLANYEQYF. Full variable domain (rest looked up from reference TRBV9 and TRBJ2-7): DSGVTQTPKHLITATGQRVTLRCSPRSGDLSVYWYQQSLDQGLQFLIQYYNGEERAKGNILERFSAQQFPDLHSELNLSSLELGDSALYFCASSSGLANYEQYFGPGTRLTVT.

The chain uses TRBV24-1 and TRBJ2-7; TRBD2 matches at 7 bases. Germline lookup yields CDR1 KGHDR and CDR2 SFDVKD. The junction had 7 bases not matched to a gene; V was cut back by 3 bases and J by 9 bases. This CDR3 region has 13 residues. For the CDR3, the DNA is TGTGCCACCAGTGATATCGGGGGAGGGAGGCAGTACTTC. Translation gives CATSDIGGGRQYF.

V usage is TRBV19 and J usage is TRBJ1-5; D call uncertain. CDR3 length equals 16 residues. CDR1 is LNHDA, CDR2 SQIVND, per germline (reference sequence). The ends were cut back, 3 bases at V and 2 bases at J, with 14 bases in the middle. The DNA for the CDR3 is TGTGCCAGTAGTATGGCTTGGGTGGGCGGCAATCAGCCCCAGCATTTT. This sequence encodes CASSMAWVGGNQPQHF.

The chain couples TRBV5-1 to TRBJ1-1; a possible D gene is TRBD1 (5 bases). V shed 3 bases and J shed 0 bases, with 12 bases lying between them. CDR3 length equals 15 residues. Germline V lookup: CDR1 SGHRS, CDR2 YFSETQ. The CDR3 sequence is CASSSGDSLNTEAFF. CDR3 DNA sequence: TGCGCCAGCAGCTCGGGCGACAGTTTGAACACTGAAGCTTTCTTT.

The J gene is TRBJ1-2, the V gene TRBV29-1; perhaps TRBD1 as D (6 bases). Germline-derived CDR1 and CDR2 are SQVTM and ANQGSEA. The CDR3 has 12 amino acids. Trimming stripped 7 bases from V and 8 bases from J, with 17 bases between. CDR3 nucleotide sequence: TGCAGCGGAGGGGGGGCGCCTAACGGCTACACCTTC. Translation gives CSGGGAPNGYTF.

This clone was seen just once. The rearrangement uses TRBV19 and TRBJ2-7, with D tentatively TRBD2 (6 bases). Germline assignment: CDR1 LNHDA and CDR2 SQIVND (reference sequence). V was pared by 3 bases and J by 2 bases, with 14 bases between. This CDR3 is 15 amino acids long. The CDR3 protein is CASSILASVAYEQYF. DNA of the CDR3: TGTGCCAGTAGTATCTTGGCTAGCGTAGCCTACGAGCAGTACTTC.

This clone has just one count. V is TRBV9 and J is TRBJ2-7, with 8 bases identical to TRBD2. Germline values: CDR1 SGDLS, CDR2 YYNGEE. The CDR3 has 12 residues. Unmatched junction bases numbered 0, after V lost 4 bases and J lost 3 bases. In DNA form, the CDR3 reads TGTGCCAGCAGCCGGGAGGGCTACGAGCAGTACTTC. Protein sequence: CASSREGYEQYF.

This clone has more than one count but fewer than ten. This sequence joins TRBV5-1 and TRBJ2-5, with 8 bases aligning to TRBD2. CDR3 length equals 13 residues. After removal of 4 bases from V and 5 bases from J, the junction contained 4 bases not matched to a gene. CDR1 is SGHRS, CDR2 YFSETQ, per germline. The CDR3 is CASSLGLEETQYF. The CDR3, as DNA: TGCGCCAGCAGCCTGGGACTAGAGGAGACCCAGTACTTC.

The chain has TRBV6-5 and TRBJ1-1, with 7 bases lining up with TRBD1. Germline CDR1 reads MNHEY; CDR2 reads SVGAGI. The CDR3 spans 15 residues. V was pared by 4 bases and J by 4 bases, with 9 bases of the junction left unmatched. CDR3 in DNA: TGTGCCAGCAGTTTGTTGACAGGGCCGGTCACTGAAGCTTTCTTT. Translating it yields CASSLLTGPVTEAFF.

This clone showed up just once. The chain joins TRBV2 to TRBJ2-7; the match to TRBD1 covers 9 bases. The CDR3 length is 15 residues. Germline CDR1 reads SNHLY; CDR2 reads FYNNEI. The J segment lost 2 bases and the V segment lost 6 bases, leaving 8 bases of the junction unmatched. The CDR3 coding sequence is TGTGCCAGCAGGGGGGACAGGGAAGCGCCCTACGAGCAGTACTTC. This gives the protein CASRGDREAPYEQYF.

Many counts were recorded for this clone. The chain couples TRBV29-1 to TRBJ2-5; no clear D gene. Trimming cost V 5 bases and J 0 bases, with 43 bases left between them. This CDR3 is 24 amino acids long. Germline V gives CDR1 SQVTM, CDR2 ANQGSEA. The CDR3 nucleotides read TGCAGCGTTCTCCCCTATCTACAGACAAAGACGTTGATCGTTGTTGAAGGAAACCAAGAGACCCAGTACTTC. Translation: CSVLPYLQTKTLIVVEGNQETQYF.